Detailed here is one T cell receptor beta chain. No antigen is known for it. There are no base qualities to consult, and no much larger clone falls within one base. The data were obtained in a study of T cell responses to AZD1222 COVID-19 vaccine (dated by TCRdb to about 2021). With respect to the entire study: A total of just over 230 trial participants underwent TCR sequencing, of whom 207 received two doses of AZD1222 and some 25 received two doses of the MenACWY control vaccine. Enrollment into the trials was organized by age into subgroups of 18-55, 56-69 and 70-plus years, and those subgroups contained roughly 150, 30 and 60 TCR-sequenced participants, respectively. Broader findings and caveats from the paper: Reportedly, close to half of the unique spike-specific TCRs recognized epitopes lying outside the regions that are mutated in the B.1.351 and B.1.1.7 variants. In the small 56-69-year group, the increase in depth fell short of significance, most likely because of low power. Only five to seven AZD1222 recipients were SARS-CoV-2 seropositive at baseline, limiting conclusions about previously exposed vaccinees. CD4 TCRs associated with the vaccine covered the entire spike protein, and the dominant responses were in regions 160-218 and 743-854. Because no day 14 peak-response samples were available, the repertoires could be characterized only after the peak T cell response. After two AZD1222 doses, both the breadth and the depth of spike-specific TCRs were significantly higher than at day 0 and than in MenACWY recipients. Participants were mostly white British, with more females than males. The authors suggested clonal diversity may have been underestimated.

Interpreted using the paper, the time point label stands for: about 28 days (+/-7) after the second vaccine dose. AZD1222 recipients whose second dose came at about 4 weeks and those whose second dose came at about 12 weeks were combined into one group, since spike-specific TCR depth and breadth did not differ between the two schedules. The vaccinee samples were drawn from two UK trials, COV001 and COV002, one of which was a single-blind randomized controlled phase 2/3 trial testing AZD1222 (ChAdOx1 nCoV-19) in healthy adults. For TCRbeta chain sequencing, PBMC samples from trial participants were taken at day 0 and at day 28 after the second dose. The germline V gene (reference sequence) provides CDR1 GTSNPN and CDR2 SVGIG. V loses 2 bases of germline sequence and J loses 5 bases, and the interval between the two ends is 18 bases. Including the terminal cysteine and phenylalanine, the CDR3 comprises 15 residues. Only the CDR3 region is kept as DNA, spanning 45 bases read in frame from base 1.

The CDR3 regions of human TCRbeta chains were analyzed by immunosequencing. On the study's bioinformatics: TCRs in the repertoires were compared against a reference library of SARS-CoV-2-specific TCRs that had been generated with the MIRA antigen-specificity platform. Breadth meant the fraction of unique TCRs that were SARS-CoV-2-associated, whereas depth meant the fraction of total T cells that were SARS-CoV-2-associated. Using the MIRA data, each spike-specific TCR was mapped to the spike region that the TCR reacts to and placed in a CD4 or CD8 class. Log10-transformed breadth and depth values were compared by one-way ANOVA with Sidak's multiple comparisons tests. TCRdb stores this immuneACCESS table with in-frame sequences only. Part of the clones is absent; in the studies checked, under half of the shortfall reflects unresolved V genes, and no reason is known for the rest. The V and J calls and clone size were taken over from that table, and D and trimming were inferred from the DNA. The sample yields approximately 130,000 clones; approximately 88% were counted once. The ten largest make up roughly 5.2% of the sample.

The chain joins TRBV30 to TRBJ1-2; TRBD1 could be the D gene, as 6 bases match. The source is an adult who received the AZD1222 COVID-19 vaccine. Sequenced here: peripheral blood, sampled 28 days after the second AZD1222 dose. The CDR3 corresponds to CAWSKGGASGYGYTF. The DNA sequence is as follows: TGTGCCTGGAGTAAGGGGGGCGCATCAGGGTATGGCTACACCTTC.